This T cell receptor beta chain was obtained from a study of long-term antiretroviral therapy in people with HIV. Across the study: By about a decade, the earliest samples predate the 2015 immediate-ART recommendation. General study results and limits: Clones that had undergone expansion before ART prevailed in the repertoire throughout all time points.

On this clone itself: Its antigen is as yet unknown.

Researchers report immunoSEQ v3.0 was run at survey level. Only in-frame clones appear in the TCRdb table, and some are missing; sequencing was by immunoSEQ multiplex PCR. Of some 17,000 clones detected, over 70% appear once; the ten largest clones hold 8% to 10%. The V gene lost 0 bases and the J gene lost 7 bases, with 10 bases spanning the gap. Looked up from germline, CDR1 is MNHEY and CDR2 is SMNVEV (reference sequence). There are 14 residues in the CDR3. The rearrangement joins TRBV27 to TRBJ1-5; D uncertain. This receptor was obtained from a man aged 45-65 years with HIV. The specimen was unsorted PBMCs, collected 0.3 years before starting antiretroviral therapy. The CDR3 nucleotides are TGTGCCAGCAGTTTATCGGGTAACGGCCAGCCCCAGCATTTT. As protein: CASSLSGNGQPQHF.